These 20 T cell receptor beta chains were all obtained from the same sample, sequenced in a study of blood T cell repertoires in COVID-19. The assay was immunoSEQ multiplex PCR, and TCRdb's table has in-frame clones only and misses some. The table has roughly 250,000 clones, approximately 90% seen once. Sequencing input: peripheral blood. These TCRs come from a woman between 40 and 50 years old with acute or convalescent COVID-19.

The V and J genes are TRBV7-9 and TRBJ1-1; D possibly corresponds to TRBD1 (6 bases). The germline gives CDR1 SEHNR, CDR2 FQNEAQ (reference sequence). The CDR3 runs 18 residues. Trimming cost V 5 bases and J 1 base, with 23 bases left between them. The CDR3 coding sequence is TGTGCCAGCAGCCCACAACCGTGGCAGGGGCAAAAGAACACTGAAGCTTTCTTT. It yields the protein CASSPQPWQGQKNTEAFF.

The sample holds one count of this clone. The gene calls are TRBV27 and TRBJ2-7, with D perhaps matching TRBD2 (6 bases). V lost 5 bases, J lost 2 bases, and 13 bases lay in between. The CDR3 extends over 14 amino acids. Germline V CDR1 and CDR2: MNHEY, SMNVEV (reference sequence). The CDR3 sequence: CASSRQGLAYEQYV. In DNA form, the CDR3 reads TGTGCCAGCAGTAGGCAGGGACTCGCCTACGAGCAGTACGTC.

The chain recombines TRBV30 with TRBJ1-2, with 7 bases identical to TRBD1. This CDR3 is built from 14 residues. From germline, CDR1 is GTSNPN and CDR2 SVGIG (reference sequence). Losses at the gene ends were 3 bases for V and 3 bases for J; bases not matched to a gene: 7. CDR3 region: CAWRTSTGYYGYTF. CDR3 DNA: TGTGCCTGGAGGACCTCGACAGGGTACTATGGCTACACCTTC. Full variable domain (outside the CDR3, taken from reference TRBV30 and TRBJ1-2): SQTIHQWPATLVQPVGSPLSLECTVEGTSNPNLYWYRQAAGRGLQLLFYSVGIGQISSEVPQNLSASRPQDRQFILSSKKLLLSDSGFYLCAWRTSTGYYGYTFGSGTRLTVV.

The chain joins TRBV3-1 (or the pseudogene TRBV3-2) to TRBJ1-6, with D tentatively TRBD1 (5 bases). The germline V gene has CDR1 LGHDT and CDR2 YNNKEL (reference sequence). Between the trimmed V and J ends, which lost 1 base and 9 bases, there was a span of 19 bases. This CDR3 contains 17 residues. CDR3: CASSQVGVGGGASPLHF. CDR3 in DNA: TGTGCCAGCAGCCAAGTGGGGGTCGGGGGAGGCGCTTCACCCCTCCACTTT.

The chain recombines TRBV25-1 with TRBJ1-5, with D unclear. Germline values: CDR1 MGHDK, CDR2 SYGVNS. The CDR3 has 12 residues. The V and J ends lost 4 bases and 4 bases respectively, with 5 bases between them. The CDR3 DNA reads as TGTGCCAGCAGTGCGCTAAATCAGCCCCAGCATTTT. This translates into CASSALNQPQHF.

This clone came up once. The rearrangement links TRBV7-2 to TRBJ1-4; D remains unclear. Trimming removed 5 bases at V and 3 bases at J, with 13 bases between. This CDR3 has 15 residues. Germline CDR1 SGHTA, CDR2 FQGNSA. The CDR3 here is CASSGRSGSNEKLFF. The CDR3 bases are TGTGCCAGCAGCGGCCGATCGGGATCTAATGAAAAACTGTTTTTT.

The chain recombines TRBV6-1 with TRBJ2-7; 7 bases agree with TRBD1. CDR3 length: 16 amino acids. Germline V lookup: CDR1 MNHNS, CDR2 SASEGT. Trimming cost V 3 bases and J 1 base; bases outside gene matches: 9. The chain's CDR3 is CASSDPTRDRSYEQYV. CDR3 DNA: TGTGCCAGCAGTGACCCGACGAGGGACAGATCCTACGAGCAGTACGTC.

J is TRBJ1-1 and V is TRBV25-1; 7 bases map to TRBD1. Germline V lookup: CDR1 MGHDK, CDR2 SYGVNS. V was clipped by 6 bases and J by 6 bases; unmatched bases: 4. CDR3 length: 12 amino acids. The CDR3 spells CASRRQGAEAFF. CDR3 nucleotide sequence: TGTGCCAGCAGAAGACAGGGCGCTGAAGCTTTCTTT.

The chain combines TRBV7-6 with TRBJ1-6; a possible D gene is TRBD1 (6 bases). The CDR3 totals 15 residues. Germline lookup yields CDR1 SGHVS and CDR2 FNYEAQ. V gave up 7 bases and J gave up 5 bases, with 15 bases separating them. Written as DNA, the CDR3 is TGTGCCAGCATCTCGACAGGTGACGATAATTCACCCCTCCACTTT. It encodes CASISTGDDNSPLHF.

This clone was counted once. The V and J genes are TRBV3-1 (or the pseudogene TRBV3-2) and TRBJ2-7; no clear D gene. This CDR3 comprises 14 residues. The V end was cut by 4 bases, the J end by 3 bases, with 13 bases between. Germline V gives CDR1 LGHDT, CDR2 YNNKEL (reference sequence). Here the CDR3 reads CASSPSSGFYEQYV. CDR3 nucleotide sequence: TGTGCCAGCAGCCCCTCTTCAGGATTCTACGAGCAGTACGTC.

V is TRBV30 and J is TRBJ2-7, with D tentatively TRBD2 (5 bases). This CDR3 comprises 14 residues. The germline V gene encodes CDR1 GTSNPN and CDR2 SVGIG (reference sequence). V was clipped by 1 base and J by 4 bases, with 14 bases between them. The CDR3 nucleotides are TGTGCCTGGAGTGCGGAGAGGGCTTATTACGAGCAGTACGTC. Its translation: CAWSAERAYYEQYV.

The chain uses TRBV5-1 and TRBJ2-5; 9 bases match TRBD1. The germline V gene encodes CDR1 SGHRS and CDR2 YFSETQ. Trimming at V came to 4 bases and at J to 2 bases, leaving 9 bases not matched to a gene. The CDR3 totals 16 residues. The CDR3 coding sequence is TGCGCCAGCAGCCCGACCGGACAGGGGAATCAAGAGACCCAGTACTTC. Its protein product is CASSPTGQGNQETQYF.

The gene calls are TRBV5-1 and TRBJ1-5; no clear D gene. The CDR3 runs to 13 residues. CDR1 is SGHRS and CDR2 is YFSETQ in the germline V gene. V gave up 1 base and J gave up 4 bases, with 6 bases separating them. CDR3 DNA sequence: TGCGCCAGCAGCTTGACAGTTAATCAGCCCCAGCATTTT. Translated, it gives CASSLTVNQPQHF. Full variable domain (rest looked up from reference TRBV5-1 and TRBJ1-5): KAGVTQTPRYLIKTRGQQVTLSCSPISGHRSVSWYQQTPGQGLQFLFEYFSETQRNKGNFPGRFSGRQFSNSRSEMNVSTLELGDSALYLCASSLTVNQPQHFGDGTRLSIL.

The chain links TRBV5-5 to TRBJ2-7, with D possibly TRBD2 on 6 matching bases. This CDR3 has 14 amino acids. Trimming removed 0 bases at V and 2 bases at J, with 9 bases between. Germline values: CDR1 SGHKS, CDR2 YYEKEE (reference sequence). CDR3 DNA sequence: TGTGCCAGCAGCTTGGGAGGGGAGGCCTACGAGCAGTACGTC. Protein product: CASSLGGEAYEQYV.

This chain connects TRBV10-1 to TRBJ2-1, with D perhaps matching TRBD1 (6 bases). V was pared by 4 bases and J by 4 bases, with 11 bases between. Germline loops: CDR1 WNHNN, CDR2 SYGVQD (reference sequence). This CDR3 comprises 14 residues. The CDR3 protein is CASSGYDRYNEQFF. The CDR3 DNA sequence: TGCGCCAGCAGTGGGTATGACAGGTACAATGAGCAGTTCTTC.

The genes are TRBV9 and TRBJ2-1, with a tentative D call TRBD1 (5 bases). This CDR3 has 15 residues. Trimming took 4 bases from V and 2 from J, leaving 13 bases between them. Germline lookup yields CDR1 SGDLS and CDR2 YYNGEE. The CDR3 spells CASSPRQLPYNEQFF. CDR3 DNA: TGTGCCAGCAGCCCCCGACAGTTACCCTACAATGAGCAGTTCTTC.

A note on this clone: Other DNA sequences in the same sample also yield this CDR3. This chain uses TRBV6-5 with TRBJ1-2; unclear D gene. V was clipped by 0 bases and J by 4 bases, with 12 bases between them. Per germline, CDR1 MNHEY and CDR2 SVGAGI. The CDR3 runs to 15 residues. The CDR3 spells CASSYSSGGGYGYTF. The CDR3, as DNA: TGTGCCAGCAGTTACTCTTCAGGCGGAGGCTATGGCTACACCTTC.

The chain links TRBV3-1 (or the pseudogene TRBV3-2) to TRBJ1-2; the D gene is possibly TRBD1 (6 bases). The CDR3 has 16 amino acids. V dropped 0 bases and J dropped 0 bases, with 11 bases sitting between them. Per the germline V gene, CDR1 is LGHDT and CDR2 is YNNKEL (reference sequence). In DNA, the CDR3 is TGTGCCAGCAGCCAAGATGGACAGTTTCCTAACTATGGCTACACCTTC. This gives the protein CASSQDGQFPNYGYTF.

The CDR3 spells CATSDSGTGGGGELFF. CDR3 DNA sequence: TGTGCCACCAGTGACTCCGGGACAGGGGGCGGCGGGGAGCTGTTTTTT. This chain links TRBV24-1 with TRBJ2-2; 12 nucleotides match TRBD1. The CDR3 contains 16 residues. J lost 7 bases, V lost 4 bases, and 6 bases had no gene match. Germline CDR1 is KGHDR and CDR2 is SFDVKD.

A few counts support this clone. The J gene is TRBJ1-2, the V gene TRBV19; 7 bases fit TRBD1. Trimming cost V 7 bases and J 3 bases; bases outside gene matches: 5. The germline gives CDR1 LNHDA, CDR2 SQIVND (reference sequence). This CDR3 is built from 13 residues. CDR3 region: CASMGQGDYGYTF. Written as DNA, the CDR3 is TGTGCCAGTATGGGCCAGGGGGACTATGGCTACACCTTC.